The next 12 T cell receptor beta chains were all read from a single sample in a study of blood T cell repertoires in COVID-19. Sequencing was performed with immunoSEQ multiplex PCR; in TCRdb, only in-frame clones are kept and a portion is missing. The sample includes hundreds of thousands of clones, roughly 90% of them seen just once. Sample: PBMCs or T cells enriched from blood (not recorded which). These receptors were taken from a man in his forties who had recovered from COVID-19.

V is TRBV6-2 or TRBV6-3 and J is TRBJ2-7; D is possibly TRBD2 (6 bases). This CDR3 is 15 amino acids long. Trimming shortened V by 5 bases and J by 2 bases, and 16 bases separated the two germline ends. Germline V gene sequence: CDR1 MNHEY, CDR2 SVGEGT. CDR3 amino acids: CASSTRGYGPYEQYF. Written as DNA, the CDR3 is TGTGCCAGCAGTACCCGGGGGTATGGTCCCTACGAGCAGTACTTC.

This clone was counted a single time. The chain employs TRBV4-1 and TRBJ1-2; TRBD1 matches at 7 bases. Germline-derived CDR1 and CDR2 are MGHRA and YSYEKL. V was pared by 0 bases and J by 4 bases, with 8 bases of the junction left unmatched. CDR3 length: 16 residues. The CDR3 protein is CASSQEPLTGIYGYTF. The CDR3 DNA reads TGCGCCAGCAGCCAAGAACCCCTGACAGGGATCTATGGCTACACCTTC.

This chain joins TRBV6-4 and TRBJ2-1, with 9 nucleotides matching TRBD1. CDR1 and CDR2 from the germline V gene are MRHNA and SNTAGT. Trimming took 4 bases from V and 5 from J; bases not matched to a gene: 6. The CDR3 is made up of 15 amino acids. CDR3 residues: CASSAPGQGNNEQFF. In DNA, the CDR3 is TGTGCCAGCAGTGCACCGGGACAGGGCAACAATGAGCAGTTCTTC.

This sequence joins TRBV11-2 and TRBJ2-3, with D possibly matching TRBD2 (7 bases). The CDR3 runs to 17 residues. Trimming left V 6 bases short and J 1 base short, with 20 bases between. Germline V lookup: CDR1 SGHAT, CDR2 FQNNGV. This CDR3 reads CASRRLGGDWGTDTQYF. For the CDR3, the DNA is TGTGCCAGCAGGCGGTTAGGGGGGGATTGGGGCACAGATACGCAGTATTTT.

The V and J genes are TRBV20-1 and TRBJ1-2; the D is unclear. V was trimmed by 6 bases and J by 1 base, leaving 6 bases between them. The length of the CDR3 is 11 residues. Germline V gene data show CDR1 as DFQATT and CDR2 as SNEGSKA (reference sequence). The CDR3 reads CSAVGNYGYTF. Written as DNA, the CDR3 is TGCAGTGCAGTCGGTAACTATGGCTACACCTTC.

The chain links TRBV3-1 (or the pseudogene TRBV3-2) to TRBJ2-2; D gene uncertain. Germline loops: CDR1 LGHDT, CDR2 YNNKEL (reference sequence). The CDR3 loop spans 14 amino acids. The V end was cut by 4 bases, the J end by 0 bases, with 6 bases between. The CDR3 nucleotides are TGTGCCAGCAGCCGAGTAGCGAACACCGGGGAGCTGTTTTTT. It specifies CASSRVANTGELFF.

The J gene is TRBJ1-5, the V gene TRBV19, with TRBD1 as a possible D gene (5 bases). Germline CDR1 is LNHDA and CDR2 is SQIVND (reference sequence). The V and J ends lost 2 bases and 5 bases respectively, with 10 bases between them. This CDR3 comprises 14 residues. Written as DNA, the CDR3 is TGTGCCAGTAGTATACGGCAGGGTGATCAGCCCCAGCATTTT. Amino acids: CASSIRQGDQPQHF.

V usage is TRBV29-1 and J usage is TRBJ2-2; D not certain. Germline V lookup: CDR1 SQVTM, CDR2 ANQGSEA. The CDR3 runs to 14 residues. The V and J ends lost 5 bases and 0 bases respectively, with 10 bases between them. DNA for the CDR3: TGCAGCGTTCGGTCCTTAACGAACACCGGGGAGCTGTTTTTT. This gives the protein CSVRSLTNTGELFF.

J is TRBJ2-3 and V is TRBV11-2; 10 nucleotides agree with TRBD2. The CDR3 runs to 19 residues. J lost 0 bases, V lost 3 bases, and 12 bases had no gene match. The germline gives CDR1 SGHAT, CDR2 FQNNGV. CDR3 DNA: TGTGCCAGCAGCTTGGGACGTCGGGCTAGCGGGAGAAGCACAGATACGCAGTATTTT. It is translated as CASSLGRRASGRSTDTQYF.

V and J are TRBV2 and TRBJ2-5; 8 nucleotides align to TRBD2. The CDR3 runs 15 residues. The germline CDR1 and CDR2 sequences are SNHLY and FYNNEI. V was clipped by 7 bases and J by 2 bases; unmatched bases: 9. Here the CDR3 reads CASKKTSVKQETQYF. The CDR3 coding sequence is TGTGCCAGCAAAAAGACTAGCGTCAAACAAGAGACCCAGTACTTC.

This chain connects TRBV2 to TRBJ1-6; 8 bases align to TRBD1. Germline CDR1 is SNHLY and CDR2 is FYNNEI. Germline trimming cut 4 bases from V and 3 bases from J; bases unmatched to any gene: 2. The CDR3 spans 15 residues. CDR3 sequence (DNA): TGTGCCAGCAGTGGAGACAGGGGCTATAATTCACCCCTCCACTTT. It translates to CASSGDRGYNSPLHF.

The rearrangement uses TRBV7-3 and TRBJ1-2; 10 bases fit TRBD1. V dropped 5 bases and J dropped 6; count of bases not matched to a gene: 9. This CDR3 spans 15 amino acids. CDR1 is SGHTA and CDR2 is FQGTGA in the germline V gene. The CDR3 is CASSPQPGTGDGYTF. DNA for the CDR3: TGTGCCAGCAGCCCACAACCCGGGACAGGGGATGGCTACACCTTC.